This note documents a single T cell receptor (beta chain) sequence. Here immunoSEQ multiplex PCR was the method, and the copy in TCRdb shows in-frame clones only, minus some. The data show about 470,000 clones, with around 90% seen just once and roughly 0.7% held by the top ten. The data stem from a study of blood T cell repertoires in COVID-19. Study overall: Collection of acute and convalescent COVID-19 samples took place in the United States, Italy and Spain. PBMCs, B-cell-depleted T cells, or T cells were the source of the cDNA or gDNA that made up the material.

Researchers sorted participants into cohorts using their self-reported clinical history. The TCR comes from a woman between 18 and 29 years old who had recovered from COVID-19. The sequencing sample was made of PBMCs or T cells enriched from blood (not recorded which).

The CDR3 DNA sequence: TGTGCCATCAGTATCGGGACAGTCATCACAGATACGCAGTATTTT. Protein sequence: CAISIGTVITDTQYF. This chain links TRBV10-3 with TRBJ2-3, with 7 bases fitting TRBD1. Per the germline V gene, CDR1 is ENHRY and CDR2 is SYGVKD. The CDR3 loop spans 15 amino acids. V gave up 5 bases and J gave up 2 bases; unmatched junction bases: 7.